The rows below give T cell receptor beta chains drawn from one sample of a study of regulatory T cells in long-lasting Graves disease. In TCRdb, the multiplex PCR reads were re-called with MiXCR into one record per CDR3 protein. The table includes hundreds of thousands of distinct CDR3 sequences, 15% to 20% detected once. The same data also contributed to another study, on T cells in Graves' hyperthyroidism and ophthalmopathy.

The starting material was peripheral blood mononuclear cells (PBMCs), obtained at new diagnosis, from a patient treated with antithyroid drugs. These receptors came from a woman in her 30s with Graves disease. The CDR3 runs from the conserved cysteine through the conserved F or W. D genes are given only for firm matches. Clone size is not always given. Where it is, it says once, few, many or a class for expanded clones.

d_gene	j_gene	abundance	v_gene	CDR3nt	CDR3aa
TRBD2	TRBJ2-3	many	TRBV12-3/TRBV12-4	TGTGCCAGCAGACTAGCGGGAGCGCTAGATACGCAGTATTTT	CASRLAGALDTQYF
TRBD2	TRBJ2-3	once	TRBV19	TGTGCCAGTGGCTTGGGACTAGCGAGCACAGATACGCAGTATTTT	CASGLGLASTDTQYF
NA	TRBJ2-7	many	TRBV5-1	TGCGCCAGCAGCTTGATGGAAACCTACGAGCAGTACTTC	CASSLMETYEQYF
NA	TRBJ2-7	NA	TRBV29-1	TGCAGCGTGGAAACGACAGGCGCCTACGAGCAGTACTTC	CSVETTGAYEQYF
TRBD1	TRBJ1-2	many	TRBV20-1	TGCAGTGCTAGAGCATCAGGACAGGTTTATGGCTACACCTTC	CSARASGQVYGYTF
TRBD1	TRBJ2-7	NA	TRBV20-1	TGCAGTGCTATCTCACGGACAGGGCTCCCGGGGGAGCAGTACTTC	CSAISRTGLPGEQYF
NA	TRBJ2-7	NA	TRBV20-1	TGCAGTGCGGGGGCCAACCGAAGGGGCGACGAGCAGTACTTC	CSAGANRRGDEQYF
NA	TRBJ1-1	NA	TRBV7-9	TGTGCCAGCAGAGAGCTAGGGGGTACTGAAGCTTTCTTT	CASRELGGTEAFF
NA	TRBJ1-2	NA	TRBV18	TGTGCCAGCTCACCAGAGGTCTATGGCTACACCTTC	CASSPEVYGYTF
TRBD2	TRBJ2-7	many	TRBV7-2	TGTGCCAGCACCCAACTAGCGGCTCTCCTTTACGAGCAGTACTTC	CASTQLAALLYEQYF
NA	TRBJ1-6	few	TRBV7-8	TGTGCCAGCAGCTTAGGACTACAGCAAACAAGTTCACCCCTCCACTTT	CASSLGLQQTSSPLHF
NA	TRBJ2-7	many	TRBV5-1	TGCGCCAGCGCGCCATCCGCCGGGACATTTACCTACGAGCAGTACTTC	CASAPSAGTFTYEQYF
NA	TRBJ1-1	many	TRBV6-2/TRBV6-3	TGTGCCAGCAGCCTTCAGGGGTCTACCACTGAAGCTTTCTTT	CASSLQGSTTEAFF
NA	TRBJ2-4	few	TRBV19	TGTGCCAGTAGTAGACCTACTTTAGGCAAAAACATTCAGTACTTC	CASSRPTLGKNIQYF
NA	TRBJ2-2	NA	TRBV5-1	TGCGCCAGTTACCCGGACCTTCACACCGGGGAGCTGTTTTTT	CASYPDLHTGELFF
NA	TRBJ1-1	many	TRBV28	TGTGCCAGCAGTTTAAACTCCTGGAGGGATTTTAAACCTGAAGCTTTCTTT	CASSLNSWRDFKPEAFF
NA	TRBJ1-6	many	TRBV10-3	TGTGCCATCAGTGAGTCGGGAGCGCCTCGTCCCCTCCACTTT	CAISESGAPRPLHF
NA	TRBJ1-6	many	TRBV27	TGTGCCAGCAGTTTATCAGGGTCCTATAATTCACCCCTCCACTTT	CASSLSGSYNSPLHF
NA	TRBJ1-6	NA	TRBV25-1	TGTGCCAGCAGTGAATCAGGGTCCTATAATTCACCCCTCCACTTT	CASSESGSYNSPLHF
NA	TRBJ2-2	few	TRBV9	TGTGCCAGCAGCGTCACCGGGACTTTGAACACCGGGGAGCTGTTTTTT	CASSVTGTLNTGELFF
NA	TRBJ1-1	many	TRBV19	TGTGCCAGTAGTATAGATCGGGGGACCAACACTGAAGCTTTCTTT	CASSIDRGTNTEAFF
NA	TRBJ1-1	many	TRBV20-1	TGCAGTGCAGACGGGGGCGGTATCGCTGAAGCTTTCTTT	CSADGGGIAEAFF
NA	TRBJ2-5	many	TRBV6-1	TGTGCCAGCAGACGACAGGGAGGGGAGACCCAGTACTTC	CASRRQGGETQYF
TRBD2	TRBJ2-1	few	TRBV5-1	TGCGCCAGCAGCTTGCGACTAGCGGGAGAATATTACAATGAGCAGTTCTTC	CASSLRLAGEYYNEQFF
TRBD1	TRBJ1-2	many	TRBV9	TGTGCCAGCAGCTACCGGGGACAGGACTATGGCTACACCTTC	CASSYRGQDYGYTF
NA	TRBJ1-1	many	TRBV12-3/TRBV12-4	TGTGCCAGCAGCTTGGTTATGGGGAGTGAAGCTTTCTTT	CASSLVMGSEAFF
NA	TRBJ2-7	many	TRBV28	TGTGCCAGCAGGGGACTGATCTACGAGCAGTACTTC	CASRGLIYEQYF
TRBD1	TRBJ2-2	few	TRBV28	TGTGCCAGCAGTTTAGGACAGGGGGCCGGGGAGCTGTTTTTT	CASSLGQGAGELFF
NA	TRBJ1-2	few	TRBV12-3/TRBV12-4	TGTGCCAGCGCCCGATTTAACGGGCCCTATGGCTACACCTTC	CASARFNGPYGYTF
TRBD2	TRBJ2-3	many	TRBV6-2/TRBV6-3	TGTGCCAGCAGTTACGCGGGGGGAGATACGCAGTATTTT	CASSYAGGDTQYF
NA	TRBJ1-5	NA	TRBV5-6	TGTGCCAGCAGCTCTCGATTTGGGCACGGGAGCAATCAGCCCCAGCATTTT	CASSSRFGHGSNQPQHF
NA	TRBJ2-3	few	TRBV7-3	TGTGCCAGCAGCATTTTAAGCACAGATACGCAGTATTTT	CASSILSTDTQYF
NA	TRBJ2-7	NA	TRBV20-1	TGCAGTGCTAGAGATGGGCTTAGCTCCTACGAGCAGTACTTC	CSARDGLSSYEQYF
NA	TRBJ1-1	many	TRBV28	TGTGCCAGCAGTTTGGGTGAAGGGGGTAGGAACACTGAAGCTTTCTTT	CASSLGEGGRNTEAFF
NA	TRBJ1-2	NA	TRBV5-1	TGCGCCAGCAGCGGATTAAACTATGGCTACACCTTC	CASSGLNYGYTF
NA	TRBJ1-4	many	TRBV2	TGTGCCAGCAGTATCCTACAGGCGCCTAATGAAAAACTGTTTTTT	CASSILQAPNEKLFF
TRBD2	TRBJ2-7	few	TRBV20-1	TGCAGTGCTAGAGATGGGGGGGGCGGACTAGCGGGACCCAAAAGATACGAGCAGTACTTC	CSARDGGGGLAGPKRYEQYF
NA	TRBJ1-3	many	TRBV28	TGTGCCAGCACTCTGAGTGGTGGGGACACCATATATTTT	CASTLSGGDTIYF
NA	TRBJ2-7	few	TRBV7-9	TGTGCCAGCAGCTTGCGGACGCGGGCCTACGAGCAGTACTTC	CASSLRTRAYEQYF
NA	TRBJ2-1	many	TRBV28	TGTGCCAGCAGCTTAGTGGGTAATGAGCAGTTCTTC	CASSLVGNEQFF
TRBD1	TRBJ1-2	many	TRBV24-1	TGTGCCACCAGCAGACAGGGCTCCTATGGCTACACCTTC	CATSRQGSYGYTF
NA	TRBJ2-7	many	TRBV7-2	TGTGCCAGCAGCCCTCGCTTAGGGCGGGGTGCCTCCTACGAGCAGTACTTC	CASSPRLGRGASYEQYF
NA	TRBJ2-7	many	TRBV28	TGTGCCAGCAGTCCATTCGGCGGCCGATCCTACGAGCAGTACTTC	CASSPFGGRSYEQYF
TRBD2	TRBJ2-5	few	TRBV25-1	TGTGCCAGCAGTGATTCCGGGAGGGCCTCCAAAGAGACCCAGTACTTC	CASSDSGRASKETQYF
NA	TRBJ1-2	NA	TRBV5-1	TGCGCCAGCAGCTACAGTTCTAACTATGGCTACACCTTC	CASSYSSNYGYTF
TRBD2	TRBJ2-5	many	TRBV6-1	TGTGCCAGCAGGAGGACTAGCAAAGAGACCCAGTACTTC	CASRRTSKETQYF
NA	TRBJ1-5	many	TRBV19	TGTGCCAGTAGTATTTTAGAGGGGGTCCGTCAGCCCCAGCATTTT	CASSILEGVRQPQHF
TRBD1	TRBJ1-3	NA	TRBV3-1	TGTGCCAGCAGCCAAAGGGACAGGGAGCACACCATATATTTT	CASSQRDREHTIYF
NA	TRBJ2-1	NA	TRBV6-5	TGTGCCAGCAGTTCCTCAGGGGCCGCCTACAATGAGCAGTTCTTC	CASSSSGAAYNEQFF
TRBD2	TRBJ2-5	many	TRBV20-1	TGCAGTGCCGGACGGGGGGGAGAGACCCAGTACTTC	CSAGRGGETQYF
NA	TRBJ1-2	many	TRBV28	TGTGCCAGCAGTCAGCATGGGACCGTCTGGGGCTACACCTTC	CASSQHGTVWGYTF
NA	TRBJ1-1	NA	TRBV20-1	TGCAGTGCTAGTGATGCCAGGAAAGTGAACACTGAAGCTTTCTTT	CSASDARKVNTEAFF
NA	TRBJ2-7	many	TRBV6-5	TGTGCCAGCAGTTACCCCCCCTCCTACGAGCAGTACTTC	CASSYPPSYEQYF